The next 32 T cell receptor beta chains were all read from a single sample in a study of naive and memory T cell subsets. The beta constant-region primer was an equimolar mix of two oligonucleotides covering TRBC1 and TRBC2. TCRdb re-analysed the UMI-ligation and nested PCR reads in MiXCR, keeping a single row per CDR3 protein. The table includes about 150,000 distinct CDR3 sequences, about a sixth detected once. The specimen sequenced was naive CD4+ T cells from blood. All receptors come from a human donor in good health.

The chain employs TRBV18 and TRBJ2-7; D might be TRBD2 (6 bases). Looked up from germline, CDR1 is KGHSH and CDR2 is LQKENI. V lost 3 bases and J 6 bases, leaving 15 bases between the germline ends. This CDR3 is built from 14 residues. The chain's CDR3 is CASSPGGSSTEQYF. CDR3 nucleotide sequence: TGTGCCAGCTCACCTGGGGGGAGTAGCACCGAGCAGTACTTC.

This clonotype was picked up a small number of times. V usage is TRBV4-3 and J usage is TRBJ2-6; unclear D gene. CDR1 and CDR2 from the germline V gene are LGHNA and YSLEER. V was cut by 2 bases and J by 1 base, with 3 bases left in between. The CDR3 totals 14 residues. In DNA form, the CDR3 reads TGCGCCAGCAGCCAATGGTCTGGGGCCAACGTCCTGACTTTC. Residues: CASSQWSGANVLTF.

This clonotype has a handful of counts. The J gene is TRBJ1-4, the V gene TRBV6-2 or TRBV6-3; D is possibly TRBD1 (5 bases). The CDR3 consists of 14 residues. CDR1 and CDR2 from the germline V gene are MNHEY and SVGEGT. Trimming shortened V by 7 bases and J by 3 bases, and 12 bases separated the two germline ends. CDR3 loop: CASKITGANEKLFF. The CDR3 DNA follows: TGTGCCAGCAAAATAACAGGAGCTAATGAAAAACTGTTTTTT.

V usage is TRBV20-1 and J usage is TRBJ2-3; 8 bases are shared with TRBD2. V lost 2 bases and J lost 4; bases outside the gene matches: 5. Germline V gene data show CDR1 as DFQATT and CDR2 as SNEGSKA (reference sequence). The CDR3 has 14 amino acids. The CDR3 sequence: CSARSSGSPDTQYF. In nucleotides, the CDR3 is TGCAGTGCTAGAAGCAGCGGGAGTCCAGATACGCAGTATTTT.

The V call is TRBV6-1, the J call TRBJ2-7; D possibly corresponds to TRBD2 (5 bases). Trimming left V 9 bases short and J 4 bases short, with 10 bases between. The CDR3 runs 11 residues. CDR1 and CDR2 (germline): MNHNS, SASEGT. DNA for the CDR3: TGTGCCAGTGGGCCGGGATACGAGCAGTACTTC. Protein product: CASGPGYEQYF.

This rearrangement joins TRBV20-1 to TRBJ2-7; 9 bases are shared with TRBD2. The germline V gene encodes CDR1 DFQATT and CDR2 SNEGSKA (reference sequence). With V trimmed by 3 bases and J by 3 bases, 6 bases remained unmatched. The CDR3 spans 14 residues. The CDR3 is CSASPGTSLYEQYF. The CDR3 DNA follows: TGCAGTGCTAGCCCCGGGACTAGCCTCTACGAGCAGTACTTC.

This sequence joins TRBV2 and TRBJ1-5; TRBD1 aligns across 9 bases. V gave up 7 bases and J gave up 6 bases; unmatched junction bases: 7. Germline-derived CDR1 and CDR2 are SNHLY and FYNNEI. The CDR3 sequence is 14 residues long. CDR3 nucleotide sequence: TGTGCCAGCAAAAGGACAGGGGACAGTCAGCCCCAGCATTTT. Protein sequence: CASKRTGDSQPQHF.

There are many counts of this clonotype. The V call is TRBV28, the J call TRBJ2-3; TRBD1 aligns across 11 bases. V lost 1 base and J lost 2; bases outside the gene matches: 2. CDR1 and CDR2 (germline): MDHEN, SYDVKM. This CDR3 contains 16 residues. The CDR3 is CASSLSGQGDTDTQYF. CDR3 in DNA: TGTGCCAGCAGTTTATCGGGACAGGGGGACACAGATACGCAGTATTTT.

J is TRBJ1-5 and V is TRBV19, with 7 positions matching TRBD1. The CDR3 loop spans 15 amino acids. Trimming at V came to 6 bases and at J to 5 bases, leaving 10 bases not matched to a gene. Germline CDR1 and CDR2: LNHDA and SQIVND (reference sequence). The CDR3 sequence is CASSDQGVGDQPQHF. CDR3 bases: TGTGCCAGTAGCGACCAGGGGGTAGGGGATCAGCCCCAGCATTTT.

This clonotype has ten or more counts. The chain couples TRBV19 to TRBJ2-7; D perhaps matches TRBD2 (5 bases). Germline V gives CDR1 LNHDA, CDR2 SQIVND (reference sequence). This CDR3 has 15 amino acids. V lost 6 bases to trimming and J lost 2 bases, with 17 bases between them. The CDR3 DNA follows: TGTGCCAGTAGCGTATGGGGAGCCGCCGCCTACGAGCAGTACTTC. This sequence encodes CASSVWGAAAYEQYF. The full variable domain, rest sourced from reference TRBV19 and TRBJ2-7, is DGGITQSPKYLFRKEGQNVTLSCEQNLNHDAMYWYRQDPGQGLRLIYYSQIVNDFQKGDIAEGYSVSREKKESFPLTVTSAQKNPTAFYLCASSVWGAAAYEQYFGPGTRLTVT.

CDR3 protein: CASSPGQGRRPGANVLTF. CDR3 nucleotides: TGTGCCAGCAGCCCTGGACAGGGAAGGCGGCCTGGGGCCAACGTCCTGACTTTC. The V call is TRBV7-9, the J call TRBJ2-6; the match to TRBD1 covers 8 bases. The V gene's germline CDR1 is SEHNR and CDR2 FQNEAQ (reference sequence). V lost 5 bases and J lost 2; bases outside the gene matches: 11. The CDR3 sequence is 18 residues long.

This clonotype was detected many times. V gene TRBV4-1 combines with J gene TRBJ2-3; 7 nucleotides match TRBD1. This CDR3 is built from 18 residues. Germline V gene lookup returns CDR1 MGHRA and CDR2 YSYEKL. The junction had 10 bases not matched to a gene; V was cut back by 1 base and J by 0 bases. Here the CDR3 reads CASSQVPPRQGSTDTQYF. The CDR3 DNA reads as TGCGCCAGCAGCCAAGTACCTCCTAGACAGGGTAGCACAGATACGCAGTATTTT.

The table lists this clonotype with a few counts. The gene calls are TRBV7-9 and TRBJ2-4; D ambiguous. Trimming removed 1 base at V and 0 bases at J, with 7 bases between. Germline V gives CDR1 SEHNR, CDR2 FQNEAQ (reference sequence). This CDR3 has 15 amino acids. CDR3 in amino acids: CASSLGASAKNIQYF. CDR3 sequence (DNA): TGTGCCAGCAGCTTAGGGGCTTCAGCCAAAAACATTCAGTACTTC. The whole variable domain, remainder taken from reference TRBV7-9 and TRBJ2-4, is DTGVSQNPRHKITKRGQNVTFRCDPISEHNRLYWYRQTLGQGPEFLTYFQNEAQLEKSRLLSDRFSAERPKGSFSTLEIQRTEQGDSAMYLCASSLGASAKNIQYFGAGTRLSVL.

This clonotype was counted only a few times. The V call is TRBV5-1, the J call TRBJ2-2, with D unresolved. This CDR3 is 14 amino acids long. V shed 0 bases and J shed 4 bases, with 7 bases lying between them. From germline, CDR1 is SGHRS and CDR2 YFSETQ. The CDR3: CASSLARVTGELFF. The CDR3 bases are TGCGCCAGCAGCTTGGCCCGAGTCACCGGGGAGCTGTTTTTT.

J is TRBJ1-1 and V is TRBV3-1, with D possibly matching TRBD1 (6 bases). Deletions cut 3 bases from V and 7 bases from J, with 12 bases between. CDR3 size: 13 residues. The germline CDR1 and CDR2 sequences are LGHDT and YNNKEL (reference sequence). CDR3 sequence reads: CASSQSGQREAFF. The CDR3 region has the DNA TGTGCCAGCAGCCAGAGCGGACAGCGTGAAGCTTTCTTT.

CDR3 in amino acids: CASSWGYNEQFF. DNA for the CDR3: TGTGCCAGCAGTTGGGGGTACAATGAGCAGTTCTTC. The chain couples TRBV28 to TRBJ2-1; possibly TRBD1 or TRBD2 for D (5 bases each). Trimming took off 4 bases at V and 4 bases at J, with 5 bases between the two ends. Germline assignment: CDR1 MDHEN and CDR2 SYDVKM. This CDR3 spans 12 amino acids.

The gene calls are TRBV7-2 and TRBJ2-3; D not certain. The V and J ends lost 5 bases and 3 bases respectively, with 12 bases between them. The CDR3 loop spans 14 amino acids. Germline V gene sequence: CDR1 SGHTA, CDR2 FQGNSA. CDR3: CASSRPWRTDTQYF. CDR3 DNA: TGTGCCAGCAGCCGGCCGTGGAGAACAGATACGCAGTATTTT. The variable domain in full, with the rest retrieved from reference TRBV7-2 and TRBJ2-3, is GAGVSQSPSNKVTEKGKDVELRCDPISGHTALYWYRQSLGQGLEFLIYFQGNSAPDKSGLPSDRFSAERTGGSVSTLTIQRTQQEDSAVYLCASSRPWRTDTQYFGPGTRLTVL.

This clonotype came up a few times. This chain links TRBV7-8 with TRBJ2-3; D perhaps matches TRBD2 (6 bases). The CDR3 runs 16 residues. Deletions cut 4 bases from V and 2 bases from J, with 16 bases between. Germline V gene lookup returns CDR1 SGHVS and CDR2 FQNEAQ. The CDR3 nucleotides are TGTGCCAGCAGCTCTGGGACTTTAAGGCCCACAGATACGCAGTATTTT. Translation gives CASSSGTLRPTDTQYF.

V and J are TRBV7-2 and TRBJ2-7; D is perhaps TRBD2 (6 bases). V lost 4 bases and J lost 4, with 14 bases in between. The CDR3 runs 14 residues. The germline V gene has CDR1 SGHTA and CDR2 FQGNSA. Here the CDR3 reads CASSSSSGPYEQYF. CDR3 coding DNA: TGTGCCAGCAGCTCATCCAGCGGGCCGTACGAGCAGTACTTC.

This clonotype was picked up a small number of times. CDR3 in amino acids: CSARDTYEQYF. The CDR3 DNA reads TGCAGTGCTAGGGATACCTACGAGCAGTACTTC. V usage is TRBV20-1 and J usage is TRBJ2-7; no definite D call. V was shortened by 3 bases and J by 2 bases, with 5 bases between the two germline ends. This CDR3 spans 11 amino acids. Germline lookup yields CDR1 DFQATT and CDR2 SNEGSKA (reference sequence).

At least ten counts were recorded for this clonotype. The chain is built from TRBV3-1 and TRBJ2-7; perhaps TRBD1 as D (6 bases). V dropped 0 bases and J dropped 2 bases, with 11 bases sitting between them. The CDR3 consists of 15 residues. Germline CDR1 is LGHDT and CDR2 is YNNKEL (reference sequence). The CDR3 protein is CASSQEPGAPYEQYF. The CDR3 DNA sequence: TGTGCCAGCAGCCAAGAGCCAGGGGCCCCCTACGAGCAGTACTTC.

This chain connects TRBV5-1 to TRBJ2-3; 8 bases are a match to TRBD1. Germline CDR1 is SGHRS and CDR2 is YFSETQ. Trimming at V came to 4 bases and at J to 1 base, leaving 11 bases not matched to a gene. The CDR3 is 17 residues long. This CDR3 is CASSEAGGMWGTDTQYF. In DNA form, the CDR3 reads TGCGCCAGCAGCGAGGCAGGGGGCATGTGGGGCACAGATACGCAGTATTTT.

This sequence joins TRBV20-1 and TRBJ2-5; D unresolved. The germline V gene encodes CDR1 DFQATT and CDR2 SNEGSKA (reference sequence). Trimming shortened V by 4 bases and J by 1 base, and 10 bases separated the two germline ends. CDR3 size: 13 residues. Here the CDR3 DNA reads TGCAGTGCTATAATAGAATTCCAAGAGACCCAGTACTTC. It yields the protein CSAIIEFQETQYF.

J is TRBJ1-4 and V is TRBV11-1; TRBD1 matches 8 bases. The CDR3 is made up of 15 amino acids. V shed 5 bases and J 7 bases; nucleotides not matched to a gene: 9. Germline V CDR1 and CDR2: SGHAT, FQDESV (reference sequence). CDR3 nucleotides: TGTGCCAGCAGCCGGCGGACAGGGCTCTCTGAAAAACTGTTTTTT. Encoded protein: CASSRRTGLSEKLFF.

V usage is TRBV4-2 and J usage is TRBJ1-1; 8 positions agree with TRBD1. CDR1 is LGHNA and CDR2 is YNFKEQ in the germline V gene. Unmatched junction bases numbered 7, after V lost 4 bases and J lost 0 bases. CDR3 length: 16 amino acids. CDR3 coding DNA: TGTGCCAGCAGCCGAACGACAGGGGAAATGAACACTGAAGCTTTCTTT. Translating it yields CASSRTTGEMNTEAFF.

This rearrangement joins TRBV12-3 or TRBV12-4 to TRBJ2-7; either TRBD1 or TRBD2 may supply D (5 bases each). The germline V and J ends were trimmed by 8 bases and 6 bases, with 14 bases remaining between them. This CDR3 has 12 amino acids. CDR3 region: CASGTRTLEQYF. The CDR3 DNA is TGTGCCAGCGGGACCCGAACCCTCGAGCAGTACTTC.

This clonotype was seen a few times. The V call is TRBV4-1, the J call TRBJ2-7; no definite D call. Germline lookup yields CDR1 MGHRA and CDR2 YSYEKL. V was clipped by 0 bases and J by 3 bases, with 9 bases between them. The CDR3 sequence is 14 residues long. The CDR3 DNA follows: TGCGCCAGCAGCCAAGATGCGGCAGTCTACGAGCAGTACTTC. Translation: CASSQDAAVYEQYF.

This CDR3 is CATITGTGNTGELFF. CDR3 bases: TGTGCCACAATTACCGGGACAGGTAACACCGGGGAGCTGTTTTTT. V gene TRBV10-3 combines with J gene TRBJ2-2; 8 bases align to TRBD1. CDR1 ENHRY and CDR2 SYGVKD come from the germline V gene. With 10 bases clipped from V and 2 bases from J, the junction kept 9 bases outside the gene matches. CDR3 size: 15 residues.

This clonotype was counted between two and nine times. The CDR3 loop is CASTRAGGLYEQYF. The CDR3 DNA follows: TGTGCCAGCACCCGAGCGGGAGGCCTTTACGAGCAGTACTTC. This chain links TRBV5-4 with TRBJ2-7, with 9 bases matching TRBD2. Germline trimming cut 6 bases from V and 4 bases from J; bases unmatched to any gene: 8. CDR1 is SGHNT and CDR2 is YYREEE in the germline V gene (reference sequence). The CDR3 is made up of 14 amino acids. Variable domain in full (rest from reference TRBV5-4 and TRBJ2-7): ETGVTQSPTHLIKTRGQQVTLRCSSQSGHNTVSWYQQALGQGPQFIFQYYREEENGRGNFPPRFSGLQFPNYSSELNVNALELDDSALYLCASTRAGGLYEQYFGPGTRLTVT.

This rearrangement joins TRBV20-1 to TRBJ2-7, with 12 bases aligning to TRBD2. CDR1 and CDR2 (germline): DFQATT, SNEGSKA (reference sequence). The length of the CDR3 is 16 residues. J gave up 3 bases and V 3 bases, and 9 bases lay outside the gene matches. The CDR3 is CSARTSGSRVGYEQYF. CDR3 DNA: TGCAGTGCTAGGACTAGCGGGAGCCGTGTGGGCTACGAGCAGTACTTC.

This clonotype was observed at least ten times. The chain has TRBV4-3 and TRBJ2-3; 8 nucleotides align to TRBD2. The V segment lost 0 bases and the J segment 1 base; nucleotides outside the gene matches: 6. This CDR3 comprises 17 residues. Looked up from germline, CDR1 is LGHNA and CDR2 is YSLEER. The CDR3 DNA is TGCGCCAGCAGCCAAGATTTACGGGGACTAGGCACAGATACGCAGTATTTT. Protein sequence: CASSQDLRGLGTDTQYF.

This clonotype was recorded many times. The chain recombines TRBV6-6 with TRBJ2-1, with TRBD2 matching 10 bases. The germline gives CDR1 MNHNY, CDR2 SVGAGI (reference sequence). The ends lost 7 bases at V and 8 bases at J; junction bases unmatched: 5. There are 13 residues in the CDR3. In DNA, the CDR3 is TGTGCCAGCAAAGCGGGAGGGAAGGATGAGCAGTTCTTC. It encodes CASKAGGKDEQFF.